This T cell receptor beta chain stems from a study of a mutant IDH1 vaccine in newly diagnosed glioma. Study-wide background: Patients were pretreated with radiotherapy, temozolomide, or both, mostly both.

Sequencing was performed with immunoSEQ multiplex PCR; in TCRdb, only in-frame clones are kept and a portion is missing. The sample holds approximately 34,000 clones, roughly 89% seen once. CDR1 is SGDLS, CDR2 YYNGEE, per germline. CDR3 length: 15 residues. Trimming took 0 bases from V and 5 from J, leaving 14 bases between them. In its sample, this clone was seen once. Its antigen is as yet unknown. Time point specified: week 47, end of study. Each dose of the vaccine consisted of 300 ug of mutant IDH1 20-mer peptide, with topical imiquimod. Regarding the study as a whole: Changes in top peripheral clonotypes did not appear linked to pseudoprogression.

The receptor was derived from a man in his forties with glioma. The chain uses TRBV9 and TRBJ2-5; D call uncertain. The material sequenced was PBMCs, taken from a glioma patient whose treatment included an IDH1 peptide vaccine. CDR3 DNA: TGTGCCAGCAGCGTAGGGAGCTGGTTTAGTGAGACCCAGTACTTC. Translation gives CASSVGSWFSETQYF.